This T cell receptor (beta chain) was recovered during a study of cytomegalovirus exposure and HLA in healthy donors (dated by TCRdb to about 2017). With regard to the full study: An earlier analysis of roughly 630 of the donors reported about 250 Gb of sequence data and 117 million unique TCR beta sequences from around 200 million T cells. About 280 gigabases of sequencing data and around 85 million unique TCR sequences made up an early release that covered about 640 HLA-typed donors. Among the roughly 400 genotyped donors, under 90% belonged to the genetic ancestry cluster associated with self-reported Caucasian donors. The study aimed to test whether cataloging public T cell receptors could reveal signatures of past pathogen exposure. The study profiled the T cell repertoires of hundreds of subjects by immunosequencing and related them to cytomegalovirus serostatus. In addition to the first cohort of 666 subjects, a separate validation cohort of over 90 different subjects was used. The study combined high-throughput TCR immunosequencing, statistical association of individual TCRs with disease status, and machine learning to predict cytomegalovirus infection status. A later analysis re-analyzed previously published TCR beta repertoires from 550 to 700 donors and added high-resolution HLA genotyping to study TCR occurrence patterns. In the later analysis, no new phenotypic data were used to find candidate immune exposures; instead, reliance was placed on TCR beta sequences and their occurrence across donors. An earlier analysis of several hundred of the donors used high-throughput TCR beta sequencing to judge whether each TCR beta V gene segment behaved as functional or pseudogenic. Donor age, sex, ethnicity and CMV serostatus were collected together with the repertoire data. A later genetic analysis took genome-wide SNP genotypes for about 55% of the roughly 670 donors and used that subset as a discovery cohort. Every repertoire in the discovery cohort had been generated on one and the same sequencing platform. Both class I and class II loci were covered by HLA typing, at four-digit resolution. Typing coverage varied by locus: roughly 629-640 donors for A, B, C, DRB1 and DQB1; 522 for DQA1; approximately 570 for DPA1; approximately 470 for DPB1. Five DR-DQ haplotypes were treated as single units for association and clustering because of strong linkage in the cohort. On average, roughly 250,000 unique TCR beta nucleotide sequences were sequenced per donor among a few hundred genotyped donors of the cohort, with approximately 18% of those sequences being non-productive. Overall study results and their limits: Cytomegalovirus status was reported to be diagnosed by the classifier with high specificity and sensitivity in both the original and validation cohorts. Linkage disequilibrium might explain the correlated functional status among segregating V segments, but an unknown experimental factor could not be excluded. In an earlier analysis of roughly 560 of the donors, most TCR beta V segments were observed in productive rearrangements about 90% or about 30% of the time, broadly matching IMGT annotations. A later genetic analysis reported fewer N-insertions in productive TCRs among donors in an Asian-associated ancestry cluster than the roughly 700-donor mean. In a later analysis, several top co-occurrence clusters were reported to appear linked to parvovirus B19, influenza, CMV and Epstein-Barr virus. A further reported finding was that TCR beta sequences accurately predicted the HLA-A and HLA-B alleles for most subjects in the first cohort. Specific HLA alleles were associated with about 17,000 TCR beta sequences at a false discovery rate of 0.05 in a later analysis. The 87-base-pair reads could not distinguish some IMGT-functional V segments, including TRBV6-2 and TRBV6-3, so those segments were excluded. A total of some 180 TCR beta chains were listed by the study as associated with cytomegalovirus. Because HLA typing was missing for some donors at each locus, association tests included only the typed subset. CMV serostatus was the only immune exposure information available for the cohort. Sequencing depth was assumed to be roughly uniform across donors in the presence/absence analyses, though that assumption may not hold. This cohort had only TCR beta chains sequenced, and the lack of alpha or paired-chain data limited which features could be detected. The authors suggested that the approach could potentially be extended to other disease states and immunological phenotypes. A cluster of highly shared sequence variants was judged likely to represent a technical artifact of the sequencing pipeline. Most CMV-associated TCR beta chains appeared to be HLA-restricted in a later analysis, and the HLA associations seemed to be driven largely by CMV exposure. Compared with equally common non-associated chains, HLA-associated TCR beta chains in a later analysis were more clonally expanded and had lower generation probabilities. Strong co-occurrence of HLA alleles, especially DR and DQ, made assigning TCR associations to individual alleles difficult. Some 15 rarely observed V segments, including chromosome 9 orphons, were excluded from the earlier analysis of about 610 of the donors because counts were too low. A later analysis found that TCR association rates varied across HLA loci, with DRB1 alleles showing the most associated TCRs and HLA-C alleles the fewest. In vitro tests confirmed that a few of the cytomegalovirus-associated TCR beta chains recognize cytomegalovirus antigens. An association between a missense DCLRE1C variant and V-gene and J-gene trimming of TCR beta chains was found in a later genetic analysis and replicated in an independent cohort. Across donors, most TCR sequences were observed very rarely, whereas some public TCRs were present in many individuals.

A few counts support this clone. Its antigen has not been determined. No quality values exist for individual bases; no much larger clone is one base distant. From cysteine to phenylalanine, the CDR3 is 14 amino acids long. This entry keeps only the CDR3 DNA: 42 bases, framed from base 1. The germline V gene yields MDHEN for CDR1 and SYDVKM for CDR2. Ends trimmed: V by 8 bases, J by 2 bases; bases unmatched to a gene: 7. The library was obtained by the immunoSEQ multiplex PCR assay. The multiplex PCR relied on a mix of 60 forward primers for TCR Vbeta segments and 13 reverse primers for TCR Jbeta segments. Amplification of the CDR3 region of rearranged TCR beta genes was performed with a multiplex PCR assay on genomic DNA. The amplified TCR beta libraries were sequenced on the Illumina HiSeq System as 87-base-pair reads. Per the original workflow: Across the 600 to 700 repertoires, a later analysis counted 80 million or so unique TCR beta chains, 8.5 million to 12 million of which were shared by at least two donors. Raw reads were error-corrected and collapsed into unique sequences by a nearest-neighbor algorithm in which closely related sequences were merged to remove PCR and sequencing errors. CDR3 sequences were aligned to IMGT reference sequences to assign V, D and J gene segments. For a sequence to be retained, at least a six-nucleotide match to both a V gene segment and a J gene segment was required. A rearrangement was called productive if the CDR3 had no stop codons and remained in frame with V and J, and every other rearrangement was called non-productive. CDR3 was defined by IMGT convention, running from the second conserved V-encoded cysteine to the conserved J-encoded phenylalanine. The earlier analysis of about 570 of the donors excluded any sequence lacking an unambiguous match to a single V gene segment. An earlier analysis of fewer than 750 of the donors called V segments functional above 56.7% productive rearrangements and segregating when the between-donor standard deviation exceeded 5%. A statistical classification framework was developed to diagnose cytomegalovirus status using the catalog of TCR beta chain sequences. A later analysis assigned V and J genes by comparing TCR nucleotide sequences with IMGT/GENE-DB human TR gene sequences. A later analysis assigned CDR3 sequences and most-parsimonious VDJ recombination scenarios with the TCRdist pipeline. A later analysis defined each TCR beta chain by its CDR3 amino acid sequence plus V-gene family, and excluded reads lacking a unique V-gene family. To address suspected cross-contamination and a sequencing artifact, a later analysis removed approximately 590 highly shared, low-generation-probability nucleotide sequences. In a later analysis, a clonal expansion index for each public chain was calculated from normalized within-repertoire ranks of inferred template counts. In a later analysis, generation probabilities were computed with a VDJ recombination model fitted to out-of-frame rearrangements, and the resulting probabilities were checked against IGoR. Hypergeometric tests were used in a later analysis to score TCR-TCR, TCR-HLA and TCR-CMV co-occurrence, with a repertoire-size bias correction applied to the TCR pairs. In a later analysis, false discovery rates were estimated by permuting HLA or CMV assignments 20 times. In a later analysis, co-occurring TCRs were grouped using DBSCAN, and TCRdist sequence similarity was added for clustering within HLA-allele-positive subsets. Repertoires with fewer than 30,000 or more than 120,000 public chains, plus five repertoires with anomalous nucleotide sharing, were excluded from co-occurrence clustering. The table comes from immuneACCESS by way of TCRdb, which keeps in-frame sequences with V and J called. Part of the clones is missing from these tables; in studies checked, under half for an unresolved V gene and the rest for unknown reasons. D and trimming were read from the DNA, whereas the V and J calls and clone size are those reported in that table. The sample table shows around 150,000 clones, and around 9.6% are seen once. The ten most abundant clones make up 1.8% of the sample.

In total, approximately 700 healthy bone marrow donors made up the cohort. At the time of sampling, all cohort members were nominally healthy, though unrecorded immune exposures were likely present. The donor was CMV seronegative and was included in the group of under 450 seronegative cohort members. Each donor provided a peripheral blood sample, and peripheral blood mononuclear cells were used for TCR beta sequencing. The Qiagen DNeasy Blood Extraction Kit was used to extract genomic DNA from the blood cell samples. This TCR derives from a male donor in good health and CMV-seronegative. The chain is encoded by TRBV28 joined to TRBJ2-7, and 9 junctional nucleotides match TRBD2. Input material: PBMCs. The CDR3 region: CASRSGGPPYEQYF. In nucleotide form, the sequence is TGTGCCAGCCGGAGCGGGGGGCCTCCCTACGAGCAGTACTTC. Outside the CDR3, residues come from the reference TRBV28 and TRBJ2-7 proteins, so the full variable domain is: DVKVTQSSRYLVKRTGEKVFLECVQDMDHENMFWYRQDPGLGLRLIYFSYDVKMKEKGDIPEGYSVSREKKERFSLILESASTNQTSMYLCASRSGGPPYEQYFGPGTRLTVT.